This T cell receptor (beta chain) was sequenced in a study of CXCR3-negative and CXCR3-positive naive CD8 T cells. Every CD8+ subset sample held around 300,000 flow-sorted cells, done in triplicate. A CD45RO-CCR7+CD27+CD95- profile was what naive CD8+ T cells displayed. The CDR3 has 19 amino acids. CDR1 and CDR2 from the germline V gene are SGHVS and FNYEAQ. UMI-labeled 5' RACE TRB cDNA libraries were prepared from the cells. Using the 5' RACE reads, TCRdb records one entry per CDR3 protein without DNA. Its clone listing holds about 41,000 distinct CDR3 sequences. This sequence was found in a human donor in good health. Some clones in this sample may be carry-over from other donors' samples. The sample consisted of naive CXCR3- CD8+ T cells from blood. Subset reported: CD45RO-CCR7+CD27+CD95- naive CD8+ T cells lacking CXCR3 (TNR3-). This chain joins TRBV7-6 and TRBJ1-4; the D call of TRBD1 rests on TCRdb alone, since no DNA is present to check it. The CDR3 region is CASSLVRPGGFVGNEKLFF.